This T cell receptor beta chain was recorded in a study of blood T cell repertoires in COVID-19. Sequenced by immunoSEQ multiplex PCR; TCRdb stores in-frame clones only, minus some. There are under 200,000 clones in the sample; approximately 86% occur only once, and around 3.5% lies in the top ten. This CDR3 contains 16 residues. Trimming left V 2 bases short and J 3 bases short, with 14 bases between. The V gene's germline CDR1 is SGHRS and CDR2 YFSETQ. This receptor was obtained from a man aged 65-85 years with acute or convalescent COVID-19. V and J are TRBV5-1 and TRBJ1-4, with D perhaps matching TRBD1 (5 bases). Sequenced input: peripheral blood. DNA for the CDR3: TGCGCCAGCAGCTTAATGATGGGGGGTGCTAATGAAAAACTGTTTTTT. Protein product: CASSLMMGGANEKLFF.